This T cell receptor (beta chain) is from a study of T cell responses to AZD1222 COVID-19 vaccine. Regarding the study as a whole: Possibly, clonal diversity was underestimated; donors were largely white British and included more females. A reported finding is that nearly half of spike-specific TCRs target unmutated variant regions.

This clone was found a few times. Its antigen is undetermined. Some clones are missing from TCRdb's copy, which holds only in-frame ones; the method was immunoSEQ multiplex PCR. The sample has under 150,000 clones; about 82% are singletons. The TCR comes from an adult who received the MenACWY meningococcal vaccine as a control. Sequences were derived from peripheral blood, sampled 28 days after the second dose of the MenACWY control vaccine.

The CDR3 bases are TGTGCCAGCAGATCTCAGGGTGGCTACACCTTC. Translating it yields CASRSQGGYTF. This sequence joins TRBV28 and TRBJ1-2; a weak D match, TRBD1 (5 bases). Between the trimmed V and J ends, which lost 6 bases and 7 bases, there was a span of 9 bases. From germline, CDR1 is MDHEN and CDR2 SYDVKM. This CDR3 is built from 11 residues.